This TCR beta chain came from a study of cytomegalovirus exposure and HLA in healthy donors. Overall study context: In terms of ancestry, the Caucasian-associated cluster contained about four fifths of the 350 to 450 genotyped donors. Study findings and constraints: Overall, around 160 TCR beta chains were annotated as cytomegalovirus-associated.

The PCR made use of 60 Vbeta and 13 Jbeta primers. Sequenced by immunoSEQ multiplex PCR; TCRdb stores in-frame clones only, minus some. Recorded for this sample: roughly 140,000 clones. CDR3 length: 13 amino acids. Germline CDR1 reads SGHVS; CDR2 reads FQNEAQ. Trimming took 4 bases from V and 5 from J; bases not matched to a gene: 3. As to this clone: Its cognate antigen is unknown.

The sequence was collected from a man between 40 and 49 years old in good health and CMV-seronegative. This chain links TRBV7-8 with TRBJ2-5; 8 bases are a match to TRBD1. Sequencing input: PBMCs. The CDR3 loop reads CASSSRGRETQYF. The CDR3 region has the DNA TGTGCCAGCAGCTCCAGGGGGCGGGAGACCCAGTACTTC.